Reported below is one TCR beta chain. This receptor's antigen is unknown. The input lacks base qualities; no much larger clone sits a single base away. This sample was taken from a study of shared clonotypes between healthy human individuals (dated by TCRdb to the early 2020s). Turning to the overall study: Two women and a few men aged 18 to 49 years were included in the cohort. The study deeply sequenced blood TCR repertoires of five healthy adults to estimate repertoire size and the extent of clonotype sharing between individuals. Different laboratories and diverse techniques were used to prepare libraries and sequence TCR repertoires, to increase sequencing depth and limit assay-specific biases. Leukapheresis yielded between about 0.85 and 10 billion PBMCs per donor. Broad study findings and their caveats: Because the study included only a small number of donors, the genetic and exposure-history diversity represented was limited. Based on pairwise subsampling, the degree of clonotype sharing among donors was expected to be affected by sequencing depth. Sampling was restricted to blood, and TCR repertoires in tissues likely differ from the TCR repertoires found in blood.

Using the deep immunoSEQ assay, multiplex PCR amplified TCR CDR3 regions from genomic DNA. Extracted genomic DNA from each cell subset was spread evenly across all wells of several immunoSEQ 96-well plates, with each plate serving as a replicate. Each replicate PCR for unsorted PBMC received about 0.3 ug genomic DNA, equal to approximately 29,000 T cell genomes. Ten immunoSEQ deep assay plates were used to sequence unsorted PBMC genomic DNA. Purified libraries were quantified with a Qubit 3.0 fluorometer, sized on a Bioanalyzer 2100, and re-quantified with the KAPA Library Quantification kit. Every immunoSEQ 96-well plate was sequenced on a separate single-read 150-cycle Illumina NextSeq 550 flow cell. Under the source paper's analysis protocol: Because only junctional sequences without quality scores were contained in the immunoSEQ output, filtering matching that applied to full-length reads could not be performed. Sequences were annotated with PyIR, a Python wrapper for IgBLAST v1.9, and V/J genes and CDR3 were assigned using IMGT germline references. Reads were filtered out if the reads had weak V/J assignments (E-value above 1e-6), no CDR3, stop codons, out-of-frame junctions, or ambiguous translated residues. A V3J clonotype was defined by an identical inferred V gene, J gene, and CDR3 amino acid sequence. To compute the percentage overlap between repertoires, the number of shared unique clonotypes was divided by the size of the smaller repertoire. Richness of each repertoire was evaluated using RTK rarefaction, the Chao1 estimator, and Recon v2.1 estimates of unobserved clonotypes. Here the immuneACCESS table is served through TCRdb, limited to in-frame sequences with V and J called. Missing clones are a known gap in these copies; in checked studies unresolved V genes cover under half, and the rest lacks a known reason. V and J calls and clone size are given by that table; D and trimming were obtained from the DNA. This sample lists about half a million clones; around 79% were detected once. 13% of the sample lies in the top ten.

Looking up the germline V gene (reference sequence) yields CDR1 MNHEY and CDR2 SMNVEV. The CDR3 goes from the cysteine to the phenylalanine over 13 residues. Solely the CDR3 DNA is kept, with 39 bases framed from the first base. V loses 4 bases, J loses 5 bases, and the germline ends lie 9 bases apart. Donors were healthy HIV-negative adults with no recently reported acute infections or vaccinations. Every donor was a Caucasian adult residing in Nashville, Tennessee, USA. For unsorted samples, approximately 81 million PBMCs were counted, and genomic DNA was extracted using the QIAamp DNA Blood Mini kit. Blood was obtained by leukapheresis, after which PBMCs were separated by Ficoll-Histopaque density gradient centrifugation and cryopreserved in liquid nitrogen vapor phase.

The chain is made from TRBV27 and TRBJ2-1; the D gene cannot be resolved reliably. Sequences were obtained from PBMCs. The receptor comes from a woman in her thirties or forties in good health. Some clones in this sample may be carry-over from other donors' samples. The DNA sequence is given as TGTGCCAGCAGTTACCTTGGGGACAATGAGCAGTTCTTC. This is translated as CASSYLGDNEQFF.